The rows below give T cell receptor beta chains drawn from one sample of a study of T cells after yellow fever vaccination. TCRdb re-called the 5' RACE reads through MiXCR, storing one row per CDR3 protein. The sample contains 500,000 to 700,000 distinct CDR3 sequences, 15% to 20% of which appear only once. The sample in question was PBMCs, obtained 15 days after the yellow fever booster vaccination. The receptors come from a man aged 25-45 years who received the YFV17D yellow fever vaccine. The CDR3 runs from the conserved cysteine through the conserved F or W. Each record gives: J gene, V gene, CDR3 length, D gene, clone size, CDR3 DNA, CDR3 protein. A D gene is named only where the DNA matches it firmly. Part of the rows lack a size; the others show once, few, many or a class for expanded clones.

j_call: TRBJ2-3
v_call: TRBV29-1
cdr3_length: 14
d_call: NA
clone_size: few
cdr3_nt: TGCAGTCACCTCCCGGGACTGCTCACAGATACGCAGTATTTT
cdr3_aa: CSHLPGLLTDTQYF

j_call: TRBJ1-5
v_call: TRBV12-3/TRBV12-4
cdr3_length: 13
d_call: NA
clone_size: NA
cdr3_nt: TGTGCCAGCCGCCGGGGGGCGAGGCAGCCCCAGCATTTT
cdr3_aa: CASRRGARQPQHF

j_call: TRBJ2-1
v_call: TRBV12-3/TRBV12-4
cdr3_length: 13
d_call: NA
clone_size: NA
cdr3_nt: TGTGCCAGCAGTTTTGTACCTTACAATGAGCAGTTCTTC
cdr3_aa: CASSFVPYNEQFF

j_call: TRBJ2-2
v_call: TRBV9
cdr3_length: 16
d_call: TRBD2
clone_size: NA
cdr3_nt: TGTGCCAGCAGCGTAGAGCGGGAGATCTTCACCGGGGAGCTGTTTTTT
cdr3_aa: CASSVEREIFTGELFF

j_call: TRBJ2-2
v_call: TRBV7-2
cdr3_length: 15
d_call: NA
clone_size: few
cdr3_nt: TGTGCCAGCACCTTAGTGGCGGGGAACACCGGGGAGCTGTTTTTT
cdr3_aa: CASTLVAGNTGELFF

j_call: TRBJ2-1
v_call: TRBV20-1
cdr3_length: 16
d_call: NA
clone_size: once
cdr3_nt: TGCAGTGCTAGAGATCCTCCGGGAGCTTCCTACAATGAGCAGTTCTTC
cdr3_aa: CSARDPPGASYNEQFF

j_call: TRBJ2-7
v_call: TRBV6-1
cdr3_length: 14
d_call: TRBD2
clone_size: few
cdr3_nt: TGTGCCAGCAGTGGGGGACTAGCGGTTTACGAGCAGTACTTC
cdr3_aa: CASSGGLAVYEQYF

j_call: TRBJ2-1
v_call: TRBV24-1
cdr3_length: 17
d_call: TRBD2
clone_size: NA
cdr3_nt: TGTGCCACCAGTGAGCCTAGCGGGAGGGGGGCTTGGAATGAGCAGTTCTTC
cdr3_aa: CATSEPSGRGAWNEQFF

j_call: TRBJ2-1
v_call: TRBV20-1
cdr3_length: 15
d_call: TRBD2
clone_size: NA
cdr3_nt: TGCAGTGCTAGATTTGGTAGCGGGAGTTACAATGAGCAGTTCTTC
cdr3_aa: CSARFGSGSYNEQFF

j_call: TRBJ2-3
v_call: TRBV20-1
cdr3_length: 11
d_call: NA
clone_size: NA
cdr3_nt: TGCAGTGCAAAAACGGCAGATACGCAGTATTTT
cdr3_aa: CSAKTADTQYF